This TCR beta chain was recovered during a study of a mutant IDH1 vaccine in newly diagnosed glioma. V lost 5 bases, J lost 5 bases, and 15 bases lay in between. CDR1 ENHRY and CDR2 SYGVKD come from the germline V gene. The CDR3 is 14 residues long. Time point: baseline, week 1 (first vaccination visit). Treatment noted: pre-vaccination baseline after standard-of-care therapy. Profiling relied on immunoSEQ multiplex PCR, and the TCRdb table lists in-frame clones only, not all of them. The sample consists of 45,000 to 65,000 clones, 70% to 90% of them appearing once. The sequenced sample was PBMCs, obtained from a glioma patient treated with radiotherapy, temozolomide or both. The chain recombines TRBV10-3 with TRBJ2-5; D tentatively fits TRBD1 or TRBD2 (5 bases each). This TCR was recovered from a young man with glioma. The CDR3 DNA is TGTGCCATCAGTACCGGGACCCACGGGGAGACCCAGTACTTC. It is translated as CAISTGTHGETQYF.